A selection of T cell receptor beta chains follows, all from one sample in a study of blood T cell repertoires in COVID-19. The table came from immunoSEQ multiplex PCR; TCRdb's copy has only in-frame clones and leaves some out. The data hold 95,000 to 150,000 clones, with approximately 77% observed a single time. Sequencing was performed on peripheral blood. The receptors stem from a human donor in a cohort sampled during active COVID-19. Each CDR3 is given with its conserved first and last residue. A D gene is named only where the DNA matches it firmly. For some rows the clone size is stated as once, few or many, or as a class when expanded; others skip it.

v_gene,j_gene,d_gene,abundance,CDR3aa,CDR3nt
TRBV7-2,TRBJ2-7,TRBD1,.,CASSLPRPGTGTYEQYF,TGTGCCAGCAGCTTGCCCCGTCCCGGGACAGGCACCTACGAGCAGTACTTC
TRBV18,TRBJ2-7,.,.,CASSPLTGTFNYEQYF,TGTGCCAGCTCACCCTTAACCGGGACTTTTAACTACGAGCAGTACTTC
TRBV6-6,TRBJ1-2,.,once,CASSYSQGNYGYTF,TGTGCCAGCAGTTACTCGCAGGGTAACTATGGCTACACCTTC
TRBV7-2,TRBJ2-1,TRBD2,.,CASSLAWTSGSFNEQFF,TGTGCCAGCAGCTTAGCCTGGACTAGCGGGAGCTTTAATGAGCAGTTCTTC
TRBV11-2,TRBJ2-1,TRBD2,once,CASRELAGNSYNEQFF,TGTGCCAGCAGGGAACTAGCGGGAAACTCCTACAATGAGCAGTTCTTC
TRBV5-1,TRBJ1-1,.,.,CASRFGATASTVAFF,TGCGCCAGCAGATTTGGGGCCACCGCGTCCACCGTGGCTTTCTTT
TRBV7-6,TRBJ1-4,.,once,CASSTRSQGVNEKLFF,TGTGCCAGCAGCACTCGATCACAGGGAGTTAATGAAAAACTGTTTTTT
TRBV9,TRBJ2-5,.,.,CASSAPDRQETQYF,TGTGCCAGCAGCGCTCCGGACAGACAAGAGACCCAGTACTTC
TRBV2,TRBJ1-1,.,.,CASSPWGLGVNTEAFF,TGTGCCAGCAGCCCCTGGGGCTTAGGGGTGAACACTGAAGCTTTCTTT
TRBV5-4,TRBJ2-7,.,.,CASSFSSYEQYF,TGTGCCAGCAGCTTTTCTTCCTACGAGCAGTACTTC
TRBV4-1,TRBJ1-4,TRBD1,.,CASSPREQGGGEKLFF,TGCGCCAGCAGCCCAAGGGAACAGGGGGGAGGGGAAAAACTGTTTTTT
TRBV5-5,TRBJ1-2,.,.,CASSLGPEGRGGYTF,TGTGCCAGCAGCTTGGGCCCTGAGGGGCGGGGTGGCTACACCTTC
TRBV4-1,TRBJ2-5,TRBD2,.,CASSQREEETQYF,TGCGCCAGCAGCCAACGGGAGGAGGAGACCCAGTACTTC
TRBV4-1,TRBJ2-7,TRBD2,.,CASSQYGGRALPEQYF,TGCGCCAGCAGCCAATACGGCGGGAGGGCCCTCCCCGAGCAGTACTTC
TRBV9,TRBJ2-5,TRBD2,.,CASSVASSGGEETQYF,TGTGCCAGCAGCGTAGCGTCTAGCGGGGGGGAAGAGACCCAGTACTTC
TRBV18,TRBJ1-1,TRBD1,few,CASSQETGGARAFF,TGTGCCAGCTCACAGGAAACAGGGGGCGCGAGAGCTTTCTTT
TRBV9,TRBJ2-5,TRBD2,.,CASSPAGGGETQYF,TGTGCCAGCAGCCCTGCGGGGGGCGGAGAGACCCAGTACTTC
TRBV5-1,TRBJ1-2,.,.,CASSFGRLIGFPNYGYTF,TGCGCCAGCAGCTTCGGCAGGCTAATAGGCTTTCCTAACTATGGCTACACCTTC
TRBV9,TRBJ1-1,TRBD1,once,CASSVSGGLNTEAFF,TGTGCCAGCAGCGTCTCAGGGGGATTGAACACTGAAGCTTTCTTT
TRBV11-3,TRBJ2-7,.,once,CASSLLDGSYEQYF,TGTGCCAGCAGCTTACTAGACGGAAGCTACGAGCAGTACTTC
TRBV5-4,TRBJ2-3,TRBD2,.,CASSSERGGTDTQYF,TGTGCCAGCAGCTCAGAGCGGGGGGGCACAGATACGCAGTATTTT
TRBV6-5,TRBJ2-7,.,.,CASSYSRQSSYEQYF,TGTGCCAGCAGTTACTCGAGGCAGAGCTCCTACGAGCAGTACTTC
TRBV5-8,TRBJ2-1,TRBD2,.,CASSLETSGDYNEQFF,TGTGCCAGCAGCTTGGAGACTAGCGGGGATTACAATGAGCAGTTCTTC
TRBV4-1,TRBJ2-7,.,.,CASSQDRGSSYEQYF,TGCGCCAGCAGCCAAGACAGGGGAAGCTCCTACGAGCAGTACTTC
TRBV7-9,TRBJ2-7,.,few,CASSPQDSYEQYF,TGTGCCAGCAGCCCCCAGGACTCATACGAGCAGTACTTC
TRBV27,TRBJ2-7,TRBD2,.,CASSPRLAGSSYEQYF,TGTGCCAGCAGTCCACGACTAGCGGGTTCCTCCTACGAGCAGTACTTC
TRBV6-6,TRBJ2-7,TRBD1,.,CASSFPGQGVYEQYF,TGTGCCAGCAGTTTCCCGGGACAGGGTGTCTACGAGCAGTACTTC
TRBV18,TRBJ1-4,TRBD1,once,CASSPDTGAGEKLFF,TGTGCCAGCTCACCAGATACAGGGGCAGGTGAAAAACTGTTTTTT
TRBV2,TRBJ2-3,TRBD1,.,CASHEGTGGFTDTQYF,TGTGCCAGCCATGAAGGGACAGGAGGGTTCACAGATACGCAGTATTTT
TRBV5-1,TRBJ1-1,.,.,CASSLSQGSDTEAFF,TGCGCCAGCAGCTTGAGCCAGGGGTCGGACACTGAAGCTTTCTTT
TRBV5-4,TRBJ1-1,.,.,CASSSLLRGNTEAFF,TGTGCCAGCAGCTCCCTACTTAGGGGGAACACTGAAGCTTTCTTT
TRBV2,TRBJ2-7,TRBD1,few,CASTHPGQSYEQYF,TGTGCCAGTACTCACCCGGGACAGAGCTACGAGCAGTACTTC
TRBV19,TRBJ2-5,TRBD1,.,CASSTLDRSETQYF,TGTGCCAGTAGTACCCTGGACAGGTCGGAGACCCAGTACTTC
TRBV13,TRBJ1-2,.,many,CASSLGGGGYGYTF,TGTGCCAGCAGCTTAGGGGGAGGGGGCTATGGCTACACCTTC
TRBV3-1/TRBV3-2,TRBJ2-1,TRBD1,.,CASSRTGTYNEQFF,TGTGCCAGCAGTCGGACAGGCACCTACAATGAGCAGTTCTTC
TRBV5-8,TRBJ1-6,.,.,CASSLQGSPNNSPLHF,TGTGCCAGCAGCTTGCAGGGGTCCCCTAATAATTCACCCCTCCACTTT
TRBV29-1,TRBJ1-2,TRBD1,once,CSVGTAGGNYGYTF,TGCAGCGTTGGAACGGCAGGGGGTAACTATGGCTACACCTTC
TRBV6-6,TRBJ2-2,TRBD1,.,CASSRGGAGTGELFF,TGTGCCAGCAGCCGAGGGGGCGCGGGCACCGGGGAGCTGTTTTTT
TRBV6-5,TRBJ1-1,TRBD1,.,CASMGTGMYTEAFF,TGTGCCAGCATGGGGACAGGGATGTACACTGAAGCTTTCTTT
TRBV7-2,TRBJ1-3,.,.,CASSFGSPGNTIYF,TGTGCCAGCAGCTTCGGGAGTCCCGGAAACACCATATATTTT
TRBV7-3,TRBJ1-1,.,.,CASSLNGQTNTEAFF,TGTGCCAGCAGCTTAAACGGACAGACGAACACTGAAGCTTTCTTT
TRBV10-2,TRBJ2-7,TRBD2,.,CATGTNSYEQYF,TGCGCCACCGGGACTAACTCCTACGAGCAGTACTTC
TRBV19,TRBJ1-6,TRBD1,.,CASSIGTENSPLHF,TGTGCCAGTAGTATTGGGACAGAGAATTCACCCCTCCACTTT
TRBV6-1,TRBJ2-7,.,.,CASSEGRGTYEQYF,TGTGCCAGCAGTGAAGGTAGGGGGACCTACGAGCAGTACTTC
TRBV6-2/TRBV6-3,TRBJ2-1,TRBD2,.,CASSTPLAGTYNEQFF,TGTGCCAGCAGTACCCCACTAGCGGGAACCTACAATGAGCAGTTCTTC
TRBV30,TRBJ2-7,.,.,CAWTPTDRSYEQYF,TGTGCCTGGACCCCGACTGACAGGTCCTACGAGCAGTACTTC
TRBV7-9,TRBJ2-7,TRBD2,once,CASSPSSGEQYF,TGTGCCAGCAGCCCGTCTAGCGGCGAGCAGTACTTC
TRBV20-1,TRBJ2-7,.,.,CSASRGGEQYF,TGCAGTGCTAGTAGGGGAGGCGAGCAGTACTTC
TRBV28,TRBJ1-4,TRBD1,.,CASSLLTGFNEKLFF,TGTGCCAGCAGTCTATTGACAGGGTTTAACGAAAAACTGTTTTTT
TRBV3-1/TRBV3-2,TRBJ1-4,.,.,CASSPVTATNEKLFF,TGTGCCAGCAGCCCCGTGACAGCAACTAATGAAAAACTGTTTTTT
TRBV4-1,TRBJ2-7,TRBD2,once,CASSQESGGIYEQYF,TGCGCCAGCAGCCAAGAAAGCGGGGGGATCTACGAGCAGTACTTC
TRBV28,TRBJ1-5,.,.,CASVRGGNSNQPQHF,TGTGCCAGCGTTCGCGGGGGGAATAGCAATCAGCCCCAGCATTTT
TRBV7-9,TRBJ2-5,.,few,CASSSRYGGETQYF,TGTGCCAGCAGCTCCCGTTATGGCGGAGAGACCCAGTACTTC
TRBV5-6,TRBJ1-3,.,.,CASSLGGSGNTIYF,TGTGCCAGCAGCTTGGGAGGGTCTGGAAACACCATATATTTT
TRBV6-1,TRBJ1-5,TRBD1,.,CASSETGESQPQHF,TGTGCCAGCAGTGAAACAGGGGAGAGTCAGCCCCAGCATTTT
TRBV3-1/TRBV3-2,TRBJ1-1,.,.,CASSQDWARNTEAFF,TGTGCCAGCAGCCAAGATTGGGCGAGGAACACTGAAGCTTTCTTT
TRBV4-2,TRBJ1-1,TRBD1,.,CASSQVVGTGGRNTEAFF,TGTGCCAGCAGCCAAGTTGTAGGGACAGGGGGCCGAAACACTGAAGCTTTCTTT
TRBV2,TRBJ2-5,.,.,CASSEGQQETQYF,TGTGCCAGCAGTGAAGGTCAGCAAGAGACCCAGTACTTC